This entry lists 23 T cell receptor beta chains sequenced from one sample in a study of T cells in Graves' hyperthyroidism and ophthalmopathy. Authors of the study amplified TCR beta CDR3 regions from RNA transcripts. In the first-round RT-PCR of the TCR CDR3, the HTBI primer set was used. TCRdb used MiXCR to reprocess the multiplex PCR reads, holding one entry per CDR3 protein. Here the sample spans 500,000 to 650,000 distinct CDR3 sequences, around 20% being singletons. Sequencing was performed on blood. The receptors shown here come from a man aged 40-55 years with Graves' ophthalmopathy.

This clonotype was counted many times. CDR3 nucleotides: TGTGCCAGCAGCCCCCAGGACAGGAACACTGAAGCTTTCTTT. It is translated as CASSPQDRNTEAFF. V and J are TRBV11-2 and TRBJ1-1, with a tentative D call TRBD1 (6 bases). Looked up from germline, CDR1 is SGHAT and CDR2 is FQNNGV. The CDR3 has 14 residues. Trimming shortened V by 5 bases and J by 1 base, and 11 bases separated the two germline ends.

The chain links TRBV13 to TRBJ1-1; D unclear. The CDR3 is made up of 14 amino acids. Trimming cost V 5 bases and J 7 bases, with 17 bases left between them. Germline V gene data show CDR1 as PRHDT and CDR2 as FYEKMQ (reference sequence). For the CDR3, the DNA is TGTGCCAGCAGCCGATCCGTACCTAGGGTTGAAGCTTTCTTT. It codes for CASSRSVPRVEAFF. The entire variable domain, with the rest obtained from reference TRBV13 and TRBJ1-1, is as follows: AAGVIQSPRHLIKEKRETATLKCYPIPRHDTVYWYQQGPGQDPQFLISFYEKMQSDKGSIPDRFSAQQFSDYHSELNMSSLELGDSALYFCASSRSVPRVEAFFGQGTRLTVV.

There are a few counts of this clonotype. This chain links TRBV4-2 with TRBJ1-1; D remains ambiguous. Germline lookup yields CDR1 LGHNA and CDR2 YNFKEQ. Trimming took 1 base from V and 1 from J, leaving 7 bases between them. CDR3 size: 14 residues. CDR3 DNA sequence: TGTGCCAGCAGCCAAGTCAAGGGGAACACTGAAGCTTTCTTT. Protein: CASSQVKGNTEAFF.

The rearrangement uses TRBV30 and TRBJ2-7; the D is unclear. CDR3 length: 12 residues. V shed 7 bases and J shed 0 bases, with 10 bases lying between them. Germline loops: CDR1 GTSNPN, CDR2 SVGIG (reference sequence). The CDR3 loop reads CAFTPSSYEQYF. The CDR3 coding sequence is TGTGCCTTTACTCCAAGCTCCTACGAGCAGTACTTC.

This clonotype turned up a few times. The rearrangement joins TRBV9 to TRBJ2-3; TRBD2 agrees at 11 bases. The CDR3 sequence is 15 residues long. CDR1 SGDLS and CDR2 YYNGEE come from the germline V gene. After removal of 5 bases from V and 4 bases from J, the junction contained 6 bases not matched to a gene. The CDR3: CASRGSGGAPDTQYF. Here the CDR3 DNA reads TGTGCCAGCAGAGGTAGCGGGGGGGCCCCAGATACGCAGTATTTT.

Regarding this clonotype: A clone one base away is much larger, so this may be a read error. The final CDR3 position lacks the conserved phenylalanine or tryptophan, pointing to a likely read error. The CDR3 here is CASSPTGIYGYTS. CDR3 sequence (DNA): TGTGCCAGCAGTCCGACAGGGATCTATGGCTACACCTCC. The gene calls are TRBV2 and TRBJ1-2; 7 bases are shared with TRBD1. This CDR3 has 13 residues. J was trimmed by 4 bases and V by 5 bases; bases with no gene match: 4. Germline V gives CDR1 SNHLY, CDR2 FYNNEI.

In its sample, this clonotype was seen a few times. The chain couples TRBV3-1 to TRBJ2-4; 7 bases map to TRBD1. This CDR3 has 14 residues. The germline CDR1 and CDR2 sequences are LGHDT and YNNKEL (reference sequence). V shed 5 bases, J shed 5 bases, and the junction held 6 bases outside the gene matches. Here the CDR3 reads CASSYRQGQNIQYF. The CDR3 nucleotides read TGTGCCAGCAGCTATCGACAGGGTCAAAACATTCAGTACTTC.

This clonotype was detected ten times or more. The rearrangement links TRBV27 to TRBJ1-2, with D possibly matching TRBD1 (5 bases). V lost 6 bases and J 4 bases, leaving 15 bases between the germline ends. The CDR3 runs 14 residues. The V gene's germline CDR1 is MNHEY and CDR2 SMNVEV (reference sequence). DNA of the CDR3: TGTGCCAGCAGCCCCTTAGGGGCGAGCTATGGCTACACCTTC. This translates into CASSPLGASYGYTF.

This clonotype was picked up a small number of times. This rearrangement joins TRBV6-1 to TRBJ1-1; D is ambiguous. Germline V gene sequence: CDR1 MNHNS, CDR2 SASEGT. The CDR3 loop spans 13 amino acids. V lost 7 bases, J lost 0 bases, and 9 bases lay in between. CDR3 bases: TGTGCCAGCACCCGGCATTTGAACACTGAAGCTTTCTTT. Translating it yields CASTRHLNTEAFF.

The table lists this clonotype with a few counts. The chain recombines TRBV4-2 with TRBJ2-1; D is perhaps TRBD1 or TRBD2 (5 bases each). V was cut by 1 base and J by 12 bases, with 13 bases left in between. Germline assignment: CDR1 LGHNA and CDR2 YNFKEQ. The CDR3 contains 13 residues. The DNA for the CDR3 is TGTGCCAGCAGCCAAGTTGCTCCGGGACCGCAGTTCTTC. Its protein is CASSQVAPGPQFF.

This clonotype was found many times. The chain recombines TRBV5-6 with TRBJ2-2, with D unclear. The CDR3 consists of 15 residues. V was cut by 6 bases and J by 6 bases, with 18 bases left in between. Germline V gene lookup returns CDR1 SGHDT and CDR2 YYEEEE. DNA for the CDR3: TGTGCCAGCACCCGAGGTCGGAACTTAGCCGGGGAGCTGTTTTTT. Its translation: CASTRGRNLAGELFF.

The chain employs TRBV28 and TRBJ1-1; TRBD1 aligns across 9 bases. V trimming: 3 bases; J trimming: 2 bases; junction bases outside the gene matches: 7. CDR3 length: 16 residues. The V gene's germline CDR1 is MDHEN and CDR2 SYDVKM. For the CDR3, the DNA is TGTGCCAGCAGTTTGTTCGGACAGGGGAGAAACACTGAAGCTTTCTTT. As protein: CASSLFGQGRNTEAFF.

This rearrangement joins TRBV5-1 to TRBJ2-3, with D possibly matching TRBD1 (5 bases). V was clipped by 6 bases and J by 3 bases, with 17 bases between them. Germline V gene lookup returns CDR1 SGHRS and CDR2 YFSETQ. This CDR3 is built from 15 residues. The CDR3 DNA sequence: TGCGCCAGCACCTCTGGGGCACATCCGACAGATACGCAGTATTTT. Its translation is CASTSGAHPTDTQYF.

Remarks on this clonotype: A much larger clone lies a single base off, so this may be a read error. V and J are TRBV2 and TRBJ1-6; the match to TRBD1 covers 7 bases. Germline CDR1 and CDR2: SNHLY and FYNNEI. The CDR3 is made up of 16 amino acids. The CDR3, as DNA: TGTACCAGCAGTCCGGACAGGTCCTACTATAATTCACCCCTCCACTTT. Translated: CTSSPDRSYYNSPLHF.

V gene TRBV7-9 combines with J gene TRBJ2-5; D not certain. V was shortened by 5 bases and J by 2 bases, with 12 bases between the two germline ends. There are 14 residues in the CDR3. Germline values: CDR1 SEHNR, CDR2 FQNEAQ (reference sequence). CDR3 coding DNA: TGTGCCAGCAGCGCACCTCTCAGTCAAGAGACCCAGTACTTC. Its protein is CASSAPLSQETQYF. Together with reference TRBV7-9 and TRBJ2-5, the CDR3 gives the full variable domain: DTGVSQNPRHKITKRGQNVTFRCDPISEHNRLYWYRQTLGQGPEFLTYFQNEAQLEKSRLLSDRFSAERPKGSFSTLEIQRTEQGDSAMYLCASSAPLSQETQYFGPGTRLLVL.

This clonotype has a count of ten or more. The V and J genes are TRBV6-1 and TRBJ2-5, with D unresolved. From germline, CDR1 is MNHNS and CDR2 SASEGT. The CDR3 consists of 16 residues. V shed 6 bases and J shed 3 bases, with 20 bases lying between them. CDR3 bases: TGTGCCAGCAGGGCCTCGTGGTATGGCGAAAAAGAGACCCAGTACTTC. Amino acid sequence: CASRASWYGEKETQYF.

CDR3 loop: CASSFTGISGANVLTF. For the CDR3, the DNA is TGTGCCAGCAGCTTCACAGGGATCTCTGGGGCCAACGTCCTGACTTTC. The chain joins TRBV11-2 to TRBJ2-6, with a possible D match to TRBD1 (6 bases). The length of the CDR3 is 16 residues. Germline CDR1 reads SGHAT; CDR2 reads FQNNGV. Trimming removed 3 bases at V and 0 bases at J, with 9 bases between. Full variable domain (rest looked up from reference TRBV11-2 and TRBJ2-6): EAGVAQSPRYKIIEKRQSVAFWCNPISGHATLYWYQQILGQGPKLLIQFQNNGVVDDSQLPKDRFSAERLKGVDSTLKIQPAKLEDSAVYLCASSFTGISGANVLTFGAGSRLTVL.

At least ten counts were recorded for this clonotype. V gene TRBV5-1 combines with J gene TRBJ1-1; unclear D gene. The length of the CDR3 is 12 residues. The V end lost 3 bases, the J end lost 2 bases, and 5 bases lay between the germline ends. Germline lookup yields CDR1 SGHRS and CDR2 YFSETQ. CDR3 residues: CASSSGNTEAFF. CDR3 nucleotide sequence: TGCGCCAGCAGCTCCGGAAACACTGAAGCTTTCTTT.

The DNA of the CDR3 is TGCGCCAGCAGCTTGGCCCCCCGAGGGGGGCGCAGGGAGACCCAGTACTTC. As protein: CASSLAPRGGRRETQYF. J is TRBJ2-5 and V is TRBV5-1; perhaps D is TRBD1 or TRBD2 (6 bases each). The germline gives CDR1 SGHRS, CDR2 YFSETQ. V was clipped by 0 bases and J by 5 bases, with 20 bases between them. This CDR3 comprises 17 residues.

The gene calls are TRBV20-1 and TRBJ2-2; 7 nucleotides match TRBD1. The CDR3 is 17 residues long. From germline, CDR1 is DFQATT and CDR2 SNEGSKA (reference sequence). The J segment lost 7 bases and the V segment lost 2 bases, leaving 16 bases of the junction unmatched. Here the CDR3 DNA reads TGCAGTGCTAGATTAGCAAAGACAGGGCTGAGGGTCGGGGAGCTGTTTTTT. This encodes CSARLAKTGLRVGELFF.

For this clonotype: It may be a read error: a sequence one base away is much more abundant. This chain connects TRBV6-1 to TRBJ1-5; D is ambiguous. Trimming left V 8 bases short and J 2 bases short, with 22 bases between. The CDR3 extends over 17 amino acids. Germline loops: CDR1 MNHNS, CDR2 SASEGT. CDR3 DNA sequence: TGTGCCAGCGGTCGGCTCTGGGAGGGAGGAGGCAATCAGCCCCAGCATTTT. It specifies CASGRLWEGGGNQPQHF.

The chain recombines TRBV4-3 with TRBJ2-2; TRBD2 matches at 16 bases. J gave up 6 bases and V 4 bases, and 2 bases lay outside the gene matches. The CDR3 has 16 amino acids. The germline V gene has CDR1 LGHNA and CDR2 YSLEER. The CDR3 DNA sequence: TGCGCCAGCAGCCCGGGACTAGCGGGAGGGGCCGGGGAGCTGTTTTTT. Protein sequence: CASSPGLAGGAGELFF.

This clonotype was seen at least ten times. The chain couples TRBV18 to TRBJ1-1, with 7 positions matching TRBD1. With 3 bases clipped from V and 6 bases from J, the junction kept 22 bases outside the gene matches. The CDR3 extends over 19 amino acids. Germline V gene lookup returns CDR1 KGHSH and CDR2 LQKENI. For the CDR3, the DNA is TGTGCCAGCTCACCCCAGAGGGGGACAGAAGTACGTTCGGTCTCTGAAGCTTTCTTT. Translated: CASSPQRGTEVRSVSEAFF.